What follows are 17 T cell receptor beta chains derived from one specimen sequenced in a study of blood T cell repertoires in COVID-19. Sequencing used immunoSEQ multiplex PCR; TCRdb keeps in-frame clones, though not all of them. The data show roughly 15,000 clones, about four fifths seen once. The sample comprised peripheral blood. The receptors shown here come from a man aged 45 to 65 with active COVID-19.

The chain joins TRBV7-8 to TRBJ2-1, with TRBD2 as a possible D gene (6 bases). V dropped 3 bases and J dropped 9 bases, with 18 bases sitting between them. The CDR3 is 15 residues long. Per germline, CDR1 SGHVS and CDR2 FQNEAQ. Written as DNA, the CDR3 is TGTGCCAGCAGCTTCGTAGCGGAGACGAGGACTGAGCAGTTCTTC. This sequence encodes CASSFVAETRTEQFF.

This chain uses TRBV4-1 with TRBJ2-7; D is unresolved. The germline gives CDR1 MGHRA, CDR2 YSYEKL. This CDR3 region has 13 residues. The V end was cut by 5 bases, the J end by 2 bases, with 10 bases between. Here the CDR3 reads CASSISVTYEQYF. DNA for the CDR3: TGCGCCAGCAGCATCTCAGTAACCTACGAGCAGTACTTC.

The chain uses TRBV30 and TRBJ2-3; 13 positions agree with TRBD2. The CDR3 extends over 13 amino acids. The V gene end was trimmed by 5 bases and the J gene end by 6 bases; junction bases not matched to a gene: 2. Germline CDR1 reads GTSNPN; CDR2 reads SVGIG (reference sequence). The CDR3 reads CAWGLAGVDTQYF. For the CDR3, the DNA is TGTGCCTGGGGACTAGCGGGAGTTGATACGCAGTATTTT.

The chain is built from TRBV3-1 (or the pseudogene TRBV3-2) and TRBJ2-5; possibly TRBD1 for D (6 bases). The CDR3 is 15 residues long. Germline V gene data show CDR1 as LGHDT and CDR2 as YNNKEL (reference sequence). Trimming removed 1 base from V and 5 bases from J, with 14 bases in between. The CDR3 DNA reads TGTGCCAGCAGCCAAGTTACCGGGACAACGGAGACCCAGTACTTC. The encoded protein is CASSQVTGTTETQYF.

This sequence joins TRBV7-9 and TRBJ1-1; 8 positions match TRBD1. V was clipped by 0 bases and J by 3 bases; unmatched bases: 3. Germline values: CDR1 SEHNR, CDR2 FQNEAQ (reference sequence). The CDR3 runs 15 residues. This chain's CDR3 is CASSLAQGADTEAFF. The DNA for the CDR3 is TGTGCCAGCAGCTTAGCCCAGGGGGCGGACACTGAAGCTTTCTTT.

The J gene is TRBJ2-2, the V gene TRBV19; perhaps TRBD2 as D (6 bases). V gave up 4 bases and J gave up 5 bases, with 23 bases separating them. The CDR3 is 18 residues long. Germline-derived CDR1 and CDR2 are LNHDA and SQIVND (reference sequence). The CDR3 reads CASSKDPRESRGTGELFF. The CDR3 DNA is TGTGCCAGTAGTAAAGACCCACGGGAGAGTCGAGGGACCGGGGAGCTGTTTTTT. Looking up the rest from reference TRBV19 and TRBJ2-2 gives the full variable domain: DGGITQSPKYLFRKEGQNVTLSCEQNLNHDAMYWYRQDPGQGLRLIYYSQIVNDFQKGDIAEGYSVSREKKESFPLTVTSAQKNPTAFYLCASSKDPRESRGTGELFFGEGSRLTVL.

J is TRBJ2-1 and V is TRBV28; 7 bases line up with TRBD1. The junction had 8 bases not matched to a gene; V was cut back by 5 bases and J by 4 bases. Germline CDR1 and CDR2: MDHEN and SYDVKM. The CDR3 length is 15 residues. CDR3 bases: TGTGCCAGCAGTAGACAGGGCTCTAATTACAATGAGCAGTTCTTC. Its protein product is CASSRQGSNYNEQFF.

This rearrangement joins TRBV15 to TRBJ1-1, with D unresolved. Per the germline V gene, CDR1 is LNHNV and CDR2 is YYDKDF (reference sequence). Trimming stripped 3 bases from V and 1 base from J, with 6 bases between. This CDR3 is 13 amino acids long. The CDR3: CATSSGRNTEAFF. Here the CDR3 DNA reads TGTGCCACCAGCAGCGGTCGGAACACTGAAGCTTTCTTT.

The chain carries TRBV7-9 and TRBJ1-4; 8 bases map to TRBD1. The CDR3 spans 15 residues. The germline V gene encodes CDR1 SEHNR and CDR2 FQNEAQ (reference sequence). V was pared by 1 base and J by 7 bases, with 5 bases of the junction left unmatched. The DNA for the CDR3 is TGTGCCAGCAGCTTAGGGCAGGGGGCCGGTGAAAAACTGTTTTTT. Protein: CASSLGQGAGEKLFF.

The chain combines TRBV7-9 with TRBJ2-7; D is unresolved. The V gene lost 1 base and the J gene lost 4 bases, with 8 bases spanning the gap. Germline values: CDR1 SEHNR, CDR2 FQNEAQ (reference sequence). The CDR3 has 13 amino acids. CDR3 sequence (DNA): TGTGCCAGCAGCTTAGATGGGCAGTACGAGCAGTACTTC. Protein sequence: CASSLDGQYEQYF.

This clone has a single count. The rearrangement uses TRBV28 and TRBJ2-7; D may be TRBD1 (6 bases). Germline V lookup: CDR1 MDHEN, CDR2 SYDVKM. V was trimmed by 7 bases and J by 2 bases, leaving 15 bases between them. The CDR3 extends over 14 amino acids. The DNA of the CDR3 is TGTGCCAGCAAGTTAGACGAGGGGGCCTACGAGCAGTACTTC. Its translation is CASKLDEGAYEQYF.

The chain links TRBV4-1 to TRBJ2-2, with TRBD2 as a possible D gene (6 bases). Looked up from germline, CDR1 is MGHRA and CDR2 is YSYEKL. V shed 1 base and J shed 8 bases, with 11 bases lying between them. The CDR3 sequence is 14 residues long. CDR3 sequence: CASSQVPGVGELFF. DNA for the CDR3: TGCGCCAGCAGCCAAGTGCCGGGGGTTGGGGAGCTGTTTTTT.

V usage is TRBV11-2 and J usage is TRBJ2-7; 9 bases fit TRBD1. This CDR3 spans 15 amino acids. Germline CDR1 and CDR2: SGHAT and FQNNGV. V shed 3 bases, J shed 2 bases, and the junction held 5 bases outside the gene matches. The CDR3 DNA reads as TGTGCCAGCAGCTTTTGGACAGGGGAAACCTACGAGCAGTACTTC. It translates to CASSFWTGETYEQYF.

V gene TRBV11-2 combines with J gene TRBJ1-5, with D unresolved. CDR3 size: 15 residues. With 2 bases removed from V and 6 bases from J, the gap between germline ends came to 14 bases. Per the germline V gene, CDR1 is SGHAT and CDR2 is FQNNGV. CDR3 coding DNA: TGTGCCAGCAGCTTAAATACGGGGAGCTCTCAGCCCCAGCATTTT. Its protein product is CASSLNTGSSQPQHF.

The V gene is TRBV19, the J gene TRBJ2-1; 14 positions match TRBD2. Germline V lookup: CDR1 LNHDA, CDR2 SQIVND (reference sequence). This CDR3 is 12 amino acids long. J lost 9 bases, V lost 11 bases, and 3 bases had no gene match. The CDR3 loop is CAGTSGSGEQFF. Written as DNA, the CDR3 is TGTGCCGGGACTAGCGGGAGTGGTGAGCAGTTCTTC.

The chain has TRBV15 and TRBJ2-3; 7 positions match TRBD1. The V gene's germline CDR1 is LNHNV and CDR2 YYDKDF (reference sequence). Trimming took 4 bases from V and 4 from J; bases not matched to a gene: 8. CDR3 length equals 15 residues. The CDR3 bases are TGTGCCACCAGCACTTACAGGGGTGGCGCAGATACGCAGTATTTT. The encoded protein is CATSTYRGGADTQYF.

The genes are TRBV11-1 and TRBJ2-3; D perhaps matches TRBD2 (5 bases). This CDR3 contains 14 residues. Trimming took off 1 base at V and 2 bases at J, with 7 bases between the two ends. Germline loops: CDR1 SGHAT, CDR2 FQDESV (reference sequence). CDR3 sequence: CASSLGTPTDTQYF. CDR3 bases: TGTGCCAGCAGCTTAGGGACTCCCACAGATACGCAGTATTTT.